There are a few counts of the clone carrying this T cell receptor (beta chain). Its matching antigen is unknown. Making the TCR beta libraries involved quantitative 5'-RACE with molecular barcodes. From the 5' RACE reads, TCRdb called clonotypes with MiXCR, one entry per CDR3 protein. This table has approximately 110,000 distinct CDR3 sequences, less than 25% appearing once. This record comes from a study of CD8 T cells in ankylosing spondylitis. Overall study results and limits: Disease-linked clones were CD8+ and relatively rare in peripheral blood. Reportedly, significant enrichment of disease-linked clones occurred in matched ankylosing spondylitis synovial fluid. In reactive arthritis synovial fluid and blood, some motif variants had been reported before.

CDR1 and CDR2 (germline): MNHNS, SASEGT. Trimming pared 4 bases from V and 4 bases from J, leaving 10 bases between. The CDR3 consists of 13 residues. The specimen sequenced was synovial fluid, either unsorted or a sorted T cell fraction (not recorded which). The sequence derives from a male donor with ankylosing spondylitis. The V and J genes are TRBV6-1 and TRBJ1-1, with a tentative D call TRBD1 (5 bases). The CDR3 bases are TGTGCCAGCAGTGGGACCAGGGCCACTGAAGCTTTCTTT. Residues: CASSGTRATEAFF.